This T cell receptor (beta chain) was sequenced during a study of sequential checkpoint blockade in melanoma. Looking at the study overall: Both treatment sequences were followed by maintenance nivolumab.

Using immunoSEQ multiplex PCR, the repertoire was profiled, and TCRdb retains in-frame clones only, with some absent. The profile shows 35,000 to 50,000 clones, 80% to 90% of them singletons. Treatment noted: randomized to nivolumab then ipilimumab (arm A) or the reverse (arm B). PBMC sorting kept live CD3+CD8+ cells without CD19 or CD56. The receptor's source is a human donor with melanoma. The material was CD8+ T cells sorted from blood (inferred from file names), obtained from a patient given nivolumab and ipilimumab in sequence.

CDR3 nucleotides: TGTGCCAGTAGTGCGCCGGGACACGGGAACACTGAAGCTTTCTTT. This codes for CASSAPGHGNTEAFF. The chain is built from TRBV19 and TRBJ1-1; a possible D gene is TRBD1 (6 bases). Germline loops: CDR1 LNHDA, CDR2 SQIVND (reference sequence). The ends were cut back, 5 bases at V and 1 base at J, with 14 bases in the middle. The CDR3 spans 15 residues.